The clone carrying this T cell receptor (beta chain) has at least ten counts. Its target is not known. TCRdb re-called the 5' RACE reads with MiXCR, one entry per CDR3 protein. The sample lists 400,000 to 500,000 distinct CDR3 sequences, roughly 18% seen once, with 9% to 15% in the top ten. The data belong to a study of identical twins. Study results and limitations: Twins' excess sharing was less marked for out-of-frame beta sequences.

The CDR3 runs 17 residues. CDR1 is SGHAT, CDR2 FQDESV, per germline (reference sequence). With 4 bases clipped from V and 0 bases from J, the junction kept 10 bases outside the gene matches. Sequenced sample: naive T cells sorted from blood. The chain combines TRBV11-1 with TRBJ2-3; 7 positions agree with TRBD1. This sequence originates from a man aged 45 to 65 in good health. The CDR3 sequence is CASSSRDRLASTDTQYF. The CDR3 DNA reads as TGTGCCAGCAGCTCCAGGGACAGACTTGCTAGCACAGATACGCAGTATTTT.